The entry below describes one T cell receptor (beta chain). Profiling relied on immunoSEQ multiplex PCR, and the TCRdb table lists in-frame clones only, not all of them. The sample records over 2,000,000 clones, 93% being singletons. The data were taken from a study of shared clonotypes between healthy human individuals. The V gene's germline CDR1 is MNHEY and CDR2 SMNVEV (reference sequence). The CDR3 is 11 residues long. Deletions cut 6 bases from V and 3 bases from J, with 5 bases between. Naive CD8 isolation took CD45RO-negative cells positively selected for CCR7 and excluded terminally differentiated effector memory CD45RA+ cells.

The sequence was obtained from a young man in good health. Some clones in this sample may be carry-over from other donors' samples. Sample: naive CD8+ T cells from PBMCs. The V gene is TRBV27, the J gene TRBJ1-1, with no clear D. DNA for the CDR3: TGTGCCAGCAGAACTGACACTGAAGCTTTCTTT. Translated: CASRTDTEAFF.